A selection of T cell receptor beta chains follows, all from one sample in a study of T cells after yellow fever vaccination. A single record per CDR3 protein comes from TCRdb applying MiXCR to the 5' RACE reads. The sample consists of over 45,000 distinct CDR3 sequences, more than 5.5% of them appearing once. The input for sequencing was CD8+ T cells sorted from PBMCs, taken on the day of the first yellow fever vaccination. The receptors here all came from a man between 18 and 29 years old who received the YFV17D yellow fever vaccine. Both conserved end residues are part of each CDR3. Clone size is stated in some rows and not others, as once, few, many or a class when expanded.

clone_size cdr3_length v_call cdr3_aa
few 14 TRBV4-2 CASSQDQLLDTQYF
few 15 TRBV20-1 CSASQEMADLYGYTF
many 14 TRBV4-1 CASSFLAGEETQYF
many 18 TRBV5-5 CASSPLGYGTMNTGELFF
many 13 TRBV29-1 CSVDASDSRTQYF
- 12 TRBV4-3 CASSLDRGSLHF
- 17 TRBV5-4 CASSLGASGGPGREQFF
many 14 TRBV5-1 CASSVYGATGELFF
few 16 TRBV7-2 CASRPGTSGHQETQYF
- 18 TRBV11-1 CASSLLVEWDRPTGELFF
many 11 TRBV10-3 CAISESREQYF
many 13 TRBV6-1 CASSELQGYEQYF
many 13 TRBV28 CASSPSPRNAIYF
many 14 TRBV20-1 CSARGSLKTDTQYF
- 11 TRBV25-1 CASSAGYEQYF
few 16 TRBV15 CATSRGTWRDNEKLFF
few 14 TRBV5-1 CASNPRGANQPQHF
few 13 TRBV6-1 CASRAFQAGGYTF
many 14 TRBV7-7 CASSRGGQFDEQFF
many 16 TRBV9 CASSVVSNPNTGELFF
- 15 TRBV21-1 CASSKQVQTGNTIYF
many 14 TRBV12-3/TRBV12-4 CASSFPGGLYEQYF
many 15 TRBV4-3 CASSQVEGYVYEQYF
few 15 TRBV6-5 CASSYGGGVQETQYF
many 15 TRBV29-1 CSVATSGGITDTQYF
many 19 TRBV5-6 CASSFPTLSSDSPNYGYTF
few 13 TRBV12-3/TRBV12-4 CASRKTSEETQYF
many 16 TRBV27 CASNPGAGRLYTEAFF
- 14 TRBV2 CASFGTEAYNEQFF
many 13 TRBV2 CASSWTTNEKLFF
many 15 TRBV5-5 CASGLAGGQGETQYF
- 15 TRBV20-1 CSARDTDSHVSPLHF
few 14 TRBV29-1 CSVEQASIYNEQFF
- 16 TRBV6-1 CASSDRDTSLVWGYTF
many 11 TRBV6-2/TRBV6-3 CASSLANEQFF
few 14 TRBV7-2 CASSQLAGRNEQFF
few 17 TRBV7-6 CASSLELAGANYNEQFF
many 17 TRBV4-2 CASSQETRQGGPDTQYF
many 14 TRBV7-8 CASSLGTGPEKLFF
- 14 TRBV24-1 CATSDLRKGQPQHF
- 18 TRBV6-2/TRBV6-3 CASTPLPTGSSGANVLTF
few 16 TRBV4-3 CASSLLAGGVYNEQFF
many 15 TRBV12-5 CASGLGSGANYGYTF
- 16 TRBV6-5 CASSYGRVWSGNTIYF
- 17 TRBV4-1 CASSQDGTGGRSDTQYF
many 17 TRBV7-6 CASSLLAGGPVAGELFF
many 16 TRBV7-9 CASSKSSGTGLYEQYF
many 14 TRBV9 CASSVGSGGYEQYF
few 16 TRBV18 CASSPTGYSGANVLTF
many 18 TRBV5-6 CASSQTSGGVTYTDTQYF
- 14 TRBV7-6 CASSYRGGTGELFF
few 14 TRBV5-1 CASSTGTVNYGYTF
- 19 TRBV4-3 CASSQDYPGTYSDTGELFF
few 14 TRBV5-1 CASSPGTAKSTQYF